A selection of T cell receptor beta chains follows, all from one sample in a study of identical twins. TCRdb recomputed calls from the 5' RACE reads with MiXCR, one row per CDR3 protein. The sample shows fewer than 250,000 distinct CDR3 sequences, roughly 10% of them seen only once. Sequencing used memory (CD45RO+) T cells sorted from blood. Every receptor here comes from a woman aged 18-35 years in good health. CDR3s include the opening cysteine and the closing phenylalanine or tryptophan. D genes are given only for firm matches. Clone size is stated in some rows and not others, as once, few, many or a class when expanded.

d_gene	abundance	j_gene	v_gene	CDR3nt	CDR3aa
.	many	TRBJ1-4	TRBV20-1	TGCAGTGCTTTCCACACAACTAATGAAAAACTGTTTTTT	CSAFHTTNEKLFF
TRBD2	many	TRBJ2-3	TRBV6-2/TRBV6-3	TGTGCCAGCACCGTAGCGGGAGGGGCCACAGATACGCAGTATTTT	CASTVAGGATDTQYF
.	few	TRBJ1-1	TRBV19	TGTGCCAGTAGTCTGCTCCTTAGCCCGAACACTGAAGCTTTCTTT	CASSLLLSPNTEAFF
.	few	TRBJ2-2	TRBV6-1	TGTGCCAGCTTTCGAGCTCCTGCCGACCCAACTGGGGAGCTGTTTTTT	CASFRAPADPTGELFF
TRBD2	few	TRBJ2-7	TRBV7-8	TGTGCCAGCAGCTCCGGGACTAGCCCACGGGGCGAGCAGTACTTC	CASSSGTSPRGEQYF
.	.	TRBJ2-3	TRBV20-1	TGCAGTGCTCGCCAGGGAGCGACGGGGCTACCCCGGACAGATACGCAGTATTTT	CSARQGATGLPRTDTQYF
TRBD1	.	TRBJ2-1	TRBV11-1	TGTGCCAGCAGCTCAGCAACGGGACAGCGGTTACCTGGTGAGCAGTTCTTC	CASSSATGQRLPGEQFF
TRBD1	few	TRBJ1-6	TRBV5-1	TGCGCCAGCAGCTCAAATACAGGGGAAACTTCACCCCTCCACTTT	CASSSNTGETSPLHF
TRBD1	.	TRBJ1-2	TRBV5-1	TGCGCCAGCAGCGTAACAGGGGAAGGCTACACCTTC	CASSVTGEGYTF
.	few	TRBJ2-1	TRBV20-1	TGCAGTGCTAGACTTCTAGAGAATGAGCAGTTCTTC	CSARLLENEQFF
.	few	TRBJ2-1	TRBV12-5	TGTGCTAGTGCCCTAACCGGCGTAGCGCGAATCTTC	CASALTGVARIF
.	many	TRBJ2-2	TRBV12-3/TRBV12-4	TGTGCCAGCAAAGCGGGCCGCACGAACACCGGGGAGCTGTTTTTT	CASKAGRTNTGELFF
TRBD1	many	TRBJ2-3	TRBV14	TGTGCCAGCAGCCAAGACAAACCGGGACAGGGAATACCAGATACGCAGTATTTT	CASSQDKPGQGIPDTQYF
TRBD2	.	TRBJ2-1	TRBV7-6	TGTGCCAGCGGGTCTAGCGGGAGAGGGCAGCAGTTCTTC	CASGSSGRGQQFF
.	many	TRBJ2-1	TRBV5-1	TGCGCCAGCAGCTCGGACCCAGACAATGAGCAGTTCTTC	CASSSDPDNEQFF
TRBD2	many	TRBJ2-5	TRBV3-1	TGTGCCAGCAGCCAAGGGGCGGGGGACCAAGAGACCCAGTACTTC	CASSQGAGDQETQYF
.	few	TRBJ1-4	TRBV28	TGTGCCAGCATTTCTCGGTGGGCAAGCGAAAAACTGTTTTTT	CASISRWASEKLFF
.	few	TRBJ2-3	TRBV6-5	TGTGCCAGCAGTTTTAGCGGAACGCCGACAGATACGCAGTATTTT	CASSFSGTPTDTQYF
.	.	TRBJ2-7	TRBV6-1	TGTGCCAGCCGTACCTTTGGGTCGGGCAGGTCAGCCTACGAGCAGTACTTC	CASRTFGSGRSAYEQYF
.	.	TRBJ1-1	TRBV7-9	TGTGCCAGCAGCGTGTTCCAGGGGAACACTGAAGCTTTCTTT	CASSVFQGNTEAFF
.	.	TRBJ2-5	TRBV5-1	TGCGCCAGCAGCTTGGCCGTACAGGGCGGACTGGGGCAAGAGACCCAGTACTTC	CASSLAVQGGLGQETQYF
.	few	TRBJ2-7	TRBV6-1	TGTGCCACACGTAGGGATCCCCAAACCTACGAGCAGTACTTC	CATRRDPQTYEQYF
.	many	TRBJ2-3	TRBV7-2	TGTGCCAGCAGCTTATCTATCGGAGATACGCAGTATTTT	CASSLSIGDTQYF
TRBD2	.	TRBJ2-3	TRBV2	TGTGCCAGCAGTGAAGAAATATCCCGGACTAGCGGGAGTTCAGATACGCAGTATTTT	CASSEEISRTSGSSDTQYF
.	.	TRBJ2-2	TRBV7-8	TGTGCCAGCAGCCCTCGACCCTCCTCGGGGAAGCTGTTTTTT	CASSPRPSSGKLFF
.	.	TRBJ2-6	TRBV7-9	TGTGCCAGCAACCCACCCTTTCCGTCTGGGGCCAACGTCCTGACTTTC	CASNPPFPSGANVLTF
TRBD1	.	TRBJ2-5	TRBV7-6	TGTGCCAGCAGCTCCCTTGGACAGGCACCTCAAGAGACCCAGTACTTC	CASSSLGQAPQETQYF
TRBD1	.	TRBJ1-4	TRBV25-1	TGTGCCAGCAGTGTCCCGGGACAGCTAAATGAAAAACTGTTTTTT	CASSVPGQLNEKLFF
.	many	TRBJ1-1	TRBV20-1	TGCAGTGCCCCGCGCCTAAACACTGAAGCTTTCTTT	CSAPRLNTEAFF
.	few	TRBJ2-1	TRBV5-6	TGTGCCAGCAGCTTGGGTACTCGGCAGTTCTTC	CASSLGTRQFF
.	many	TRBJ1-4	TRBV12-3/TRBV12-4	TGTGCCAGCGCCCGGGGGTCCAATGAAAAACTGTTTTTT	CASARGSNEKLFF
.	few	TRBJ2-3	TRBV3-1	TGTGCCAGCAGCCACGGGGTCAGCTTCCTCACAGATACGCAGTATTTT	CASSHGVSFLTDTQYF
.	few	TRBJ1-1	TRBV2	TGTGCCAGCAGTGTGTCGGATAACACTGAAGCTTTCTTT	CASSVSDNTEAFF
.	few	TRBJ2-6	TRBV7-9	TGTGCCAGCAGCTTACGACGGGCTTCGGCCAACGTCCTGACTTTC	CASSLRRASANVLTF
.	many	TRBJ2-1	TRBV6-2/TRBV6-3	TGTGCCAGCAGCCCCAGCTTTGAGCAGTTCTTC	CASSPSFEQFF
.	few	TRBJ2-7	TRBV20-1	TGCAGTGCTAGATTGGAGGTTCGGTACGAGCAGTACTTC	CSARLEVRYEQYF
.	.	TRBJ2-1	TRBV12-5	TGTGCTAGTGGCACCCGGTACAATGAGCAGTTCTTC	CASGTRYNEQFF
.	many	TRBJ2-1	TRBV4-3	TGCGCCAGCAGCCAAGGTGGGAGCTCCTACAATGAGCAGTTCTTC	CASSQGGSSYNEQFF
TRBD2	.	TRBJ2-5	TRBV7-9	TGTGCCAGCAGCAGGGGACTACCTCAAGAGACCCAGTACTTC	CASSRGLPQETQYF
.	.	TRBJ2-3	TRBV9	TGTGCCAGCAGCGTAGGCGGGTTTGGGTCAGATACGCAGTATTTT	CASSVGGFGSDTQYF
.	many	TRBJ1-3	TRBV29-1	TGCAGCGTTGAGTGGACGGACGGTGATGGAAACACCATATATTTT	CSVEWTDGDGNTIYF
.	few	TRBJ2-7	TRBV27	TGTGCCAGCAGTTCGTCATTACTAGCTTGGATGGGTGAGCAGTACTTC	CASSSSLLAWMGEQYF
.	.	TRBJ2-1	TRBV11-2	TGTGCCAGCAGCTTAGGCCGAGACGCCAATGAGCAGTTCTTC	CASSLGRDANEQFF
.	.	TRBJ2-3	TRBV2	TGTGCCAGCAGTGCGTTGGGCACAGATACGCAGTATTTT	CASSALGTDTQYF
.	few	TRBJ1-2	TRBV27	TGTGCCAGCAGTTTAGGCAGGGGAGAATATGGCTACACCTTC	CASSLGRGEYGYTF
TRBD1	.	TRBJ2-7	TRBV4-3	TGCGCCAGCAGCCGCCAAAGGGCAGGGGGTACCTACGAGCAGTACTTC	CASSRQRAGGTYEQYF
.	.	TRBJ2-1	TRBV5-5	TGTGCCAGCAGCCGACAAAGGCGGGTTGATCACAATGAGCAGTTCTTC	CASSRQRRVDHNEQFF
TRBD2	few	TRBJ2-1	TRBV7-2	TGTGCCAGCAGCCAGGGACTAGCGGGACTTGAGCAGTTCTTC	CASSQGLAGLEQFF
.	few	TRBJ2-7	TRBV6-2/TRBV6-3	TGTGCCAGCAGTAGGTCGACGGGGGAGCAGTACTTC	CASSRSTGEQYF
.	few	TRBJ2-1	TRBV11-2	TGTGCCAGCAGCTTAGAATTCGCGCGGTCGAGCTCCTACAATGAGCAGTTCTTC	CASSLEFARSSSYNEQFF
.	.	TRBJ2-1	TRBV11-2	TGTGCCAGCAGCTTAGTAAGGGGTGGGACGCGGCGCGGTGAGCAGTTCTTC	CASSLVRGGTRRGEQFF
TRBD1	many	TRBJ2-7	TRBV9	TGTGCCAGCAGCGCCGGGACAGGGCGGTTTAGCGAGCAGTACTTC	CASSAGTGRFSEQYF
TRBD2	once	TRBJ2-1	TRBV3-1	TGTGCCAGCAGCCAAGCTAGCGGGGGGGATATTGAGCAGTTCTTC	CASSQASGGDIEQFF
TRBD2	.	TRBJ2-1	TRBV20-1	TGCAGTGCCTGGACTAGACTCTACAATGAGCAGTTCTTC	CSAWTRLYNEQFF
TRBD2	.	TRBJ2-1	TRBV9	TGTGCCAGCAGCGTGTCTAGCGGGAGGCTTGGTGAGCAGTTCTTC	CASSVSSGRLGEQFF
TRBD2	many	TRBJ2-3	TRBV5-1	TGCGCCAGCAGCTTGCTAGCGGGAGAAGATACGCAGTATTTT	CASSLLAGEDTQYF
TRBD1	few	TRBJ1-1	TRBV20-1	TGCAGTGCTCGTCCCGGGACAGGTTCCCCTGAAGCTTTCTTT	CSARPGTGSPEAFF
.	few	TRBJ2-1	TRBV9	TGTGCCAGCAGCGCGACAGGGACTCTGGGCAATGAGCAGTTCTTC	CASSATGTLGNEQFF
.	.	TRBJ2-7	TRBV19	TGTGCCAGTAGTATAGCCTCGACCCTAAATTCCTACGAGCAGTACTTC	CASSIASTLNSYEQYF